What follows describes a single TCR beta chain. The V segment lost 4 bases and the J segment 3 bases; nucleotides outside the gene matches: 9. The CDR3 is 17 amino acids. Germline-derived CDR1 and CDR2 are SGHVS and FQNEAQ. This sample is part of a study of blood T cell repertoires in COVID-19. In the original workflow: Amplification with reference gene primers provided the estimates of nucleated cell counts. Assay: immunoSEQ multiplex PCR; the TCRdb copy retains only in-frame clones and omits some. V, J and clone size derive from that table, while D and trimming were established from the DNA sequence. The sample has about 200,000 clones, 80% to 85% seen once.

This sequence joins TRBV7-8 and TRBJ2-7, with TRBD2 matching 13 bases. The receptor was isolated from a woman older than 75 with COVID-19, enrolled during active disease. Sequencing was carried out using peripheral blood. The CDR3: CASSYGLAGVISYEQYF. For the CDR3, the DNA is TGTGCCAGCAGCTACGGACTAGCGGGAGTAATAAGCTACGAGCAGTACTTC.